The rows below give T cell receptor beta chains drawn from one sample of a study of Graves' ophthalmopathy and Graves' hyperthyroidism. TCRdb analysed the multiplex PCR reads with MiXCR anew, one entry per CDR3 protein. The repertoire holds about 380,000 distinct CDR3 sequences, with less than 20% as singletons. Sequenced input: peripheral blood. These receptor sequences come from a woman younger than 30 with stable Graves' hyperthyroidism. Each CDR3 is given with its conserved first and last residue. The D gene is left open where the match is weak. A clone size is listed for some rows: how often the clone was seen (once, few, many), or a class if it is expanded.

j_call | clone_size | v_call | d_call | cdr3_aa | cdr3_nt
TRBJ1-2 | many | TRBV9 | NA | CASSMFLASYGYTF | TGTGCCAGCAGCATGTTCCTAGCCTCCTATGGCTACACCTTC
TRBJ1-2 | NA | TRBV11-2 | NA | CASSLEDNYGYTF | TGTGCCAGCAGCTTAGAAGATAACTATGGCTACACCTTC
TRBJ1-2 | many | TRBV6-4 | TRBD1 | CASRRGTGTGTNYGYTF | TGTGCCAGCAGGAGGGGGACCGGGACAGGGACTAACTATGGCTACACCTTC
TRBJ2-7 | many | TRBV20-1 | NA | CSAPVLGEQYF | TGCAGTGCTCCAGTACTGGGCGAGCAGTACTTC
TRBJ1-1 | many | TRBV6-5 | NA | CASSYFARGEAFF | TGTGCCAGCAGTTACTTTGCGAGAGGGGAAGCTTTCTTT
TRBJ1-1 | NA | TRBV12-3/TRBV12-4 | NA | CATETPEGPEAFF | TGTGCCACCGAGACACCCGAGGGGCCTGAAGCTTTCTTT
TRBJ2-5 | many | TRBV6-1 | TRBD1 | CASTTNEGAETQYF | TGTGCCAGCACAACAAACGAGGGGGCGGAGACCCAGTACTTC
TRBJ1-2 | many | TRBV28 | NA | CASSFNGGNYGYTF | TGTGCCAGCAGTTTTAACGGGGGCAACTATGGCTACACCTTC
TRBJ2-7 | many | TRBV9 | NA | CASSAYSSNDEQYF | TGTGCCAGCAGCGCCTACTCGTCAAATGACGAGCAGTACTTC
TRBJ2-7 | few | TRBV20-1 | TRBD2 | CSARAGGLTEQYF | TGCAGTGCTAGAGCGGGGGGGCTTACTGAGCAGTACTTC
TRBJ1-2 | NA | TRBV20-1 | TRBD1 | CSASPDRNYGYTF | TGCAGTGCTAGCCCGGACAGGAACTATGGCTACACCTTC
TRBJ1-2 | many | TRBV29-1 | NA | CSVESRNYGYTF | TGCAGCGTTGAATCCAGGAACTATGGCTACACCTTC
TRBJ1-1 | NA | TRBV5-5 | NA | CASSSSFSEAFF | TGTGCCAGCAGCTCTTCCTTCAGCGAAGCTTTCTTT
TRBJ2-5 | NA | TRBV5-1 | NA | CASSPAEGYDGETQYF | TGCGCCAGCAGCCCCGCGGAAGGGTATGACGGAGAGACCCAGTACTTC
TRBJ1-5 | few | TRBV19 | NA | CASSIGARQPQHF | TGTGCCAGTAGTATAGGGGCACGGCAACCCCAGCATTTT
TRBJ2-5 | many | TRBV2 | TRBD1 | CASSRGTVQETQYF | TGTGCCAGCAGTAGAGGGACAGTACAAGAGACCCAGTACTTC
TRBJ2-7 | many | TRBV12-3/TRBV12-4 | TRBD1 | CASTWDRAYEQYF | TGTGCCAGCACTTGGGACAGGGCCTACGAGCAGTACTTC
TRBJ2-2 | few | TRBV6-5 | NA | CASSWTHTGELFF | TGTGCCAGCAGTTGGACTCACACCGGGGAGCTGTTTTTT
TRBJ1-2 | many | TRBV24-1 | NA | CATSDWWSGDGYTF | TGTGCCACCAGTGATTGGTGGTCGGGCGATGGCTACACCTTC
TRBJ2-2 | many | TRBV6-1 | TRBD2 | CASSEIGTSGGVGELFF | TGTGCCAGCAGTGAAATCGGGACTAGCGGGGGGGTCGGGGAGCTGTTTTTT
TRBJ2-5 | NA | TRBV12-3/TRBV12-4 | TRBD2 | CASSLWTSGEKETQYF | TGTGCCAGCAGTTTATGGACTAGCGGGGAAAAAGAGACCCAGTACTTC
TRBJ1-5 | NA | TRBV27 | NA | CASSPLPRPPGGPQHF | TGTGCCAGCAGCCCTCTTCCCCGGCCGCCCGGGGGGCCCCAGCATTTT
TRBJ2-7 | NA | TRBV20-1 | NA | CSASGTPTFGQYF | TGCAGTGCTTCCGGGACACCTACTTTTGGGCAGTACTTC
TRBJ2-5 | few | TRBV4-2 | TRBD1 | CAGSQGAQEGETQYF | TGTGCCGGCAGCCAGGGGGCCCAGGAAGGAGAGACCCAGTACTTC
TRBJ2-7 | many | TRBV6-5 | NA | CASSYPGNYEQYF | TGTGCCAGCAGTTACCCTGGAAACTACGAGCAGTACTTC
TRBJ1-2 | many | TRBV18 | NA | CASSPRLGGYYGYTF | TGTGCCAGCTCACCACGACTGGGGGGGTACTATGGCTACACCTTC
TRBJ1-3 | many | TRBV27 | NA | CASSMTVSGNTIYF | TGTGCCAGCAGTATGACAGTCTCTGGAAACACCATATATTTT
TRBJ1-2 | many | TRBV27 | NA | CASRAASLNYGYTF | TGTGCCAGCAGGGCAGCCTCTCTAAATTATGGCTACACCTTC
TRBJ2-7 | many | TRBV6-2/TRBV6-3 | TRBD2 | CASTLAGVTEQYF | TGTGCCAGCACCCTAGCGGGGGTAACCGAGCAGTACTTC
TRBJ2-2 | many | TRBV12-3/TRBV12-4 | NA | CASSLVPSPTNTGELFF | TGTGCCAGCAGTTTAGTCCCCAGCCCAACGAACACCGGGGAGCTGTTTTTT
TRBJ2-5 | many | TRBV7-9 | NA | CASSSGRYQETQYF | TGTGCCAGCAGCTCGGGACGGTACCAAGAGACCCAGTACTTC
TRBJ1-6 | many | TRBV27 | TRBD1 | CASSLADRKGANWDSPLHF | TGTGCCAGCAGTTTAGCGGACAGAAAGGGGGCGAACTGGGATTCACCCCTCCACTTT
TRBJ1-1 | many | TRBV4-2 | NA | CASSQEVSGLGTEAFF | TGTGCCAGCAGCCAAGAGGTTTCGGGGTTGGGGACTGAAGCTTTCTTT
TRBJ1-1 | once | TRBV9 | NA | CASSNVGTTNTEAFF | TGTGCCAGCAGCAACGTCGGGACAACGAACACTGAAGCTTTCTTT
TRBJ2-7 | NA | TRBV6-1 | TRBD2 | CASSRSGVPSSYEQYF | TGTGCCAGCAGCAGAAGCGGGGTCCCGAGCTCCTACGAGCAGTACTTC
TRBJ1-5 | few | TRBV4-2 | NA | CASSQDTGGRQPQHF | TGTGCCAGCAGCCAAGATACCGGGGGGCGACAGCCCCAGCATTTT
TRBJ1-1 | NA | TRBV7-9 | NA | CASSPKVVGNTEACF | TGTGCCAGCAGCCCCAAGGTCGTGGGGAACACTGAAGCTTGCTTT
TRBJ1-5 | many | TRBV12-3/TRBV12-4 | NA | CASNRSPDRVNQPQHF | TGTGCCAGCAACAGAAGTCCGGACAGAGTCAATCAGCCCCAGCATTTT
TRBJ1-2 | few | TRBV3-1 | NA | CASSQYWGSNYGYTF | TGTGCCAGCAGCCAATACTGGGGCAGTAACTATGGCTACACCTTC
TRBJ1-6 | few | TRBV27 | NA | CASSLYPSRGALHF | TGTGCCAGCAGTTTATACCCCTCCAGGGGAGCCCTCCACTTT
TRBJ2-5 | NA | TRBV4-1 | TRBD1 | CASSHPDREFETQYF | TGCGCCAGCAGCCATCCGGACAGGGAATTCGAGACCCAGTACTTC
TRBJ2-7 | NA | TRBV7-8 | TRBD1 | CASSYRLDRGQDGQYF | TGTGCCAGCAGCTATAGGTTAGACAGGGGGCAAGACGGGCAGTACTTC
TRBJ1-5 | NA | TRBV12-3/TRBV12-4 | NA | CASSLSSQSNQPQHF | TGTGCCAGCAGTTTATCGAGTCAGAGCAATCAGCCCCAGCATTTT
TRBJ2-7 | many | TRBV6-1 | NA | CASRRTGLYEQYF | TGTGCCAGCAGGAGAACAGGGCTCTACGAGCAGTACTTC
TRBJ1-1 | many | TRBV10-3 | NA | CAISLRGGQSRTEAFF | TGTGCCATCAGCCTCCGGGGGGGACAATCTCGGACTGAAGCTTTCTTT
TRBJ1-3 | few | TRBV19 | NA | CASSISGGSGNTIYF | TGTGCCAGTAGTATCTCCGGGGGCTCTGGAAACACCATATATTTT
TRBJ1-5 | many | TRBV4-1 | TRBD1 | CASSQTGGSPNQPQHF | TGCGCCAGCAGCCAAACAGGGGGTTCCCCCAATCAGCCCCAGCATTTT
TRBJ1-2 | many | TRBV14 | NA | CASSQTGLYGYTF | TGTGCCAGCAGCCAAACAGGACTCTATGGCTACACCTTC
TRBJ1-6 | once | TRBV7-2 | TRBD1 | CASTKQGATLRTSPLHF | TGTGCCAGCACGAAACAGGGGGCTACCCTAAGGACTTCACCCCTCCACTTT
TRBJ2-7 | many | TRBV7-3 | NA | CASSWPRQEQYF | TGTGCCAGCAGCTGGCCCCGACAGGAGCAGTACTTC
TRBJ1-6 | many | TRBV7-8 | NA | CASSLTGIRSPLHF | TGTGCCAGCAGCTTGACGGGGATTCGGTCACCCCTCCACTTT
TRBJ1-1 | many | TRBV10-3 | NA | CAISEPNQNTEAFF | TGTGCCATCAGTGAGCCAAATCAGAACACTGAAGCTTTCTTT